Detailed here is one T cell receptor (beta chain). At least ten counts were recorded for this clonotype. The sample holds no much larger clone one base away, and base qualities are not on file. This record belongs to a study of T cells after yellow fever vaccination (dated by TCRdb to the late 2010s). Regarding the complete study: Staining for CD3, CD45RA, CCR7 and CD95 was used to sort memory subsets (EM, EMRA, CM and Tscm) on a BD FACS Aria III. Two healthy male donors made up the cohort, one aged 18 to 30 years and the other aged 30 to 39 years. Sorting of memory subsets took place on days 0, 15 and 45 and at 18 months after primary vaccination, as well as on days 0, 15 and 45 after the 30-year booster. Bulk PBMC replicates and cell subsets were isolated from blood drawn at multiple timepoints before and after both primary and secondary immunization. To follow T-cell clones before and after both primary and booster YFV17D yellow fever vaccination, bulk TCR alpha and beta repertoires underwent longitudinal sequencing. Libraries from fractions with low cell numbers were prepared with the SMART-Seq v4 Ultra Low Input RNA kit.

TCR cDNA was made using 5'RACE template switching, a step that added a universal primer site and unique molecular identifiers. Priming for cDNA synthesis came from both the TCR alpha and TCR beta constant segments. Two PCR steps were used to amplify libraries, with sample barcodes and sequencing adapters being added in the second step. Libraries were sequenced on Illumina HiSeq 2500 (2x100 bp) or NovaSeq (2x150 bp). For the original study's pipeline: Reads were demultiplexed and collapsed into UMI consensus sequences with MIGEC, and V(D)J alignment was performed with MiXCR. Vaccine-responding clonotypes were identified with edgeR using replicate PBMC samples, with FDR below 0.01 and a log2 fold change above 5 up to day 15 being required. CD4 or CD8 identity was assigned to each bulk clonotype according to whether the clonotype was present at higher abundance in the sequenced CD4 repertoire or the sequenced CD8 repertoire. To estimate how each clone was distributed across memory phenotypes, clonotype frequencies in memory subsets were weighted by FACS-sorted cell numbers. The public sequencing data were trimmed at Q25 with fastp and processed into clonotypes with MiXCR by TCRdb, which kept only in-frame beta chains. One record per CDR3 amino acid sequence lists the most common genes and DNA. None of the V and J calls come from the authors' own analysis; TCRdb made them. The sample table records roughly 30,000 distinct CDR3 sequences; roughly 10% of these occur just once. The ten most abundant clones make up around 10% of the sample.

Results and caveats for the whole study, not just this receptor: Only a couple of donors were included in the study, so the extent to which the findings can be generalized is limited. In the sorted memory subsets on day 0, nearly all of the vaccine-responding clonotypes fell below detection. Computational filtering was needed because FACS-sorted repertoires could contain abundant contaminating clonotypes from the bulk population. The secondary T-cell response was found to be weaker but faster than the primary response, with a peak reached on day 5 rather than on day 15. Most clones expanded after primary vaccination (about 96% of CD4 and roughly 88% of CD8) were re-detected after the booster, suggesting that broad memory maintenance occurred. A small fraction of clonotypes appeared in both the CD4 and CD8 compartments, likely as a result of convergent recombination.

In the paper's terms, the treatment or condition label means: live attenuated yellow fever vaccine strain. A standard Ficoll-Paque protocol was used to isolate PBMCs from peripheral blood. For sorted memory subsets, RNA extraction was done with the RNeasy Micro Kit. The sequences come from PBMCs, either bulk or a sorted T-cell subset (CD4+, CD8+, memory, or dextramer-sorted; not recorded which), collected roughly 15 days after the first yellow fever vaccination. The source of this sequence is a man aged 18 to 35 who received the YFV17D yellow fever vaccine.

The CDR3 protein is CASTSAGLETQYF. The DNA sequence reads TGTGCCAGCACTAGCGCGGGTTTGGAGACCCAGTACTTC. The V gene is TRBV27 and the J gene is TRBJ2-5; the D gene is perhaps TRBD2, from 6 matching bases. The junction carries 14 bases between V and J, which are trimmed by 7 bases and 5 bases respectively. CDR1 MNHEY and CDR2 SMNVEV are derived from the germline V gene (reference sequence). Reading from cysteine to phenylalanine, the CDR3 counts 13 amino acids. The DNA shown is the 39-base CDR3, in frame from base 1.